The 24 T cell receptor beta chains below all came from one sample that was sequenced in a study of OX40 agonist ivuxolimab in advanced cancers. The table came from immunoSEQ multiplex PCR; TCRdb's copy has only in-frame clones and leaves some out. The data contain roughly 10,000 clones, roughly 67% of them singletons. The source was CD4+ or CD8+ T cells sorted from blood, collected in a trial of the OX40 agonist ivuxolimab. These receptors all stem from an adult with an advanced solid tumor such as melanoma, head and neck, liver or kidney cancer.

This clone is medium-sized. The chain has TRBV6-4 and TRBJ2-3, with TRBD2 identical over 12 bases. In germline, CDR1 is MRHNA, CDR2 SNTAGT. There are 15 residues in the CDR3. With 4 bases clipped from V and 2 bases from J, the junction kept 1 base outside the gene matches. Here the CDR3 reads CASSASGGATDTQYF. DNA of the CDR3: TGTGCCAGCAGTGCTAGCGGGGGGGCCACAGATACGCAGTATTTT.

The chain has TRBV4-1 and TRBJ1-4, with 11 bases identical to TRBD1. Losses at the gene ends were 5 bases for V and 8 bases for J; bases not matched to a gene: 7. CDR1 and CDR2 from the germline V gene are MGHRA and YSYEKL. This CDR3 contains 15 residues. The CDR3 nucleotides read TGCGCCAGCAGCAGGGACAGGGGGGGTTCGGAAAAACTGTTTTTT. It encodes CASSRDRGGSEKLFF.

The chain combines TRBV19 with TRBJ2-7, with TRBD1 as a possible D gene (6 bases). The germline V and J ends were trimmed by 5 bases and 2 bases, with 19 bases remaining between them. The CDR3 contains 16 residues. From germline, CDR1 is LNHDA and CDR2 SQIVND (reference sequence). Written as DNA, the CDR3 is TGTGCCAGTAGTGCTCACTCGACGGACAGACCCTACGAGCAGTACTTC. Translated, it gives CASSAHSTDRPYEQYF.

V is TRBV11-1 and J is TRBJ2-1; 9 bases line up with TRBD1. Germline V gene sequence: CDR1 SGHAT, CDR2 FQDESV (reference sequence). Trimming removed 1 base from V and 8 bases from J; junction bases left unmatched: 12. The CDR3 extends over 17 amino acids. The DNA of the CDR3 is TGTGCCAGCAGCTTAGTGGGGGACAGGGTGGGACAGGATGAGCAGTTCTTC. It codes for CASSLVGDRVGQDEQFF.

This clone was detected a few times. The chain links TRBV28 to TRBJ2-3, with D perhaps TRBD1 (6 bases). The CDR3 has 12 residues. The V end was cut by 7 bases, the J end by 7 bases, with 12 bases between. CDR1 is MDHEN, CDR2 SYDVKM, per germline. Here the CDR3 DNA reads TGTGCCAGCACGGACAGCCACAATACGCAGTATTTT. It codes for CASTDSHNTQYF.

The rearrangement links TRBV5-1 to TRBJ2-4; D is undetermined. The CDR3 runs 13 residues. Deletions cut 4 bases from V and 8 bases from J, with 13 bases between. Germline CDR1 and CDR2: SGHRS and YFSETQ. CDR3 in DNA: TGCGCCAGCAGCGGAGAATCGATGGACATTCAGTACTTC. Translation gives CASSGESMDIQYF.

CDR3 amino acids: CASRTSGGAQETQYF. CDR3 DNA: TGTGCCAGTAGGACTAGCGGGGGTGCCCAAGAGACCCAGTACTTC. The chain has TRBV19 and TRBJ2-5; TRBD2 matches at 12 bases. V lost 6 bases and J lost 1; bases outside the gene matches: 3. CDR1 is LNHDA and CDR2 is SQIVND in the germline V gene (reference sequence). There are 15 residues in the CDR3.

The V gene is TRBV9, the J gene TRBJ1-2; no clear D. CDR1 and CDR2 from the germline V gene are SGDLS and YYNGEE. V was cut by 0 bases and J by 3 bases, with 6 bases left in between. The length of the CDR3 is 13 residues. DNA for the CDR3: TGTGCCAGCAGCGTAGCTTCGGACTATGGCTACACCTTC. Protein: CASSVASDYGYTF.

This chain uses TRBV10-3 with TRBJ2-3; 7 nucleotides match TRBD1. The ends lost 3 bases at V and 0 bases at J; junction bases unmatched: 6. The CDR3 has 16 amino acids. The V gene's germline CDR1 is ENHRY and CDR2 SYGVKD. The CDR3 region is CAISDVTGYSTDTQYF. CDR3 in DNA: TGTGCCATCAGTGACGTGACAGGGTATAGCACAGATACGCAGTATTTT.

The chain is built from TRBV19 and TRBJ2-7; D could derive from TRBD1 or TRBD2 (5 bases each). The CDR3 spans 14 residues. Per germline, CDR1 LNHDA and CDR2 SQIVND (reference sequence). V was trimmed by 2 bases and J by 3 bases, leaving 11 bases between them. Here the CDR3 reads CASSIWDGNYEQYF. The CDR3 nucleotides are TGTGCCAGTAGTATATGGGACGGAAACTACGAGCAGTACTTC.

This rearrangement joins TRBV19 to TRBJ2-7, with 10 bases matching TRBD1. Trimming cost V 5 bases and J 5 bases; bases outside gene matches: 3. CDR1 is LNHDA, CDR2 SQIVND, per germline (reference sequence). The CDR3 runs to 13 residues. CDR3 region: CASSGDRGNEQYF. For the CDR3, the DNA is TGTGCCAGTAGTGGGGACAGGGGAAACGAGCAGTACTTC.

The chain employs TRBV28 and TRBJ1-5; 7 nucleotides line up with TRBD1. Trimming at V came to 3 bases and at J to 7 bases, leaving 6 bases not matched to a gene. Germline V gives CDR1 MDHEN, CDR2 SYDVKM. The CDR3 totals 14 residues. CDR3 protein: CASSFRQGSQPQHF. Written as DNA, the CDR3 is TGTGCCAGCAGTTTCCGACAGGGATCCCAGCCCCAGCATTTT.

Here the CDR3 DNA reads TGCGCCAGCAGCCAAGCCGGGACAGAGTTCTACGAGCAGTACTTC. This sequence encodes CASSQAGTEFYEQYF. The J gene is TRBJ2-7, the V gene TRBV4-1; 7 positions match TRBD1. Losses at the gene ends were 1 base for V and 3 bases for J; bases not matched to a gene: 6. Germline CDR1 MGHRA, CDR2 YSYEKL. CDR3 size: 15 residues.

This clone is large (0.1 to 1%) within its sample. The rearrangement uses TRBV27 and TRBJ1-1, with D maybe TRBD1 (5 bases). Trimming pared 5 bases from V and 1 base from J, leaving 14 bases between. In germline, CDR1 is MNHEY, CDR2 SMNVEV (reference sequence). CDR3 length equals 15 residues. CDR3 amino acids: CASSGGVAWNTEAFF. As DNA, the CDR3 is TGTGCCAGCAGTGGAGGGGTAGCATGGAACACTGAAGCTTTCTTT.

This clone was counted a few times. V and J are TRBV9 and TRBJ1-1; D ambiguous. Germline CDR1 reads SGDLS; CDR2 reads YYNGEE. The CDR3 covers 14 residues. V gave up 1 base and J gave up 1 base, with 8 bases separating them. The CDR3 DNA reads TGTGCCAGCAGCGTAAGCGGGTCGAACACTGAAGCTTTCTTT. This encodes CASSVSGSNTEAFF.

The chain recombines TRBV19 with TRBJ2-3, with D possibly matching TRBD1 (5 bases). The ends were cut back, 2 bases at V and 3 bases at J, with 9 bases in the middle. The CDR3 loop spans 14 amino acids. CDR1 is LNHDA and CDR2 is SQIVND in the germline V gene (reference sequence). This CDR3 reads CASSISGLTDTQYF. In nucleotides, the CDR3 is TGTGCCAGTAGTATATCAGGGTTGACAGATACGCAGTATTTT. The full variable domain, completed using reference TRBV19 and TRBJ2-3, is DGGITQSPKYLFRKEGQNVTLSCEQNLNHDAMYWYRQDPGQGLRLIYYSQIVNDFQKGDIAEGYSVSREKKESFPLTVTSAQKNPTAFYLCASSISGLTDTQYFGPGTRLTVL.

For the CDR3, the DNA is TGTGCCAGCAGTTACGAGGGGTTTCGCTACGAGCAGTACTTC. This codes for CASSYEGFRYEQYF. The V gene is TRBV6-5, the J gene TRBJ2-7; D may match TRBD1 or TRBD2 (5 bases each). The length of the CDR3 is 14 residues. Germline V lookup: CDR1 MNHEY, CDR2 SVGAGI. Between the trimmed V and J ends, which lost 2 bases and 3 bases, there was a span of 11 bases.

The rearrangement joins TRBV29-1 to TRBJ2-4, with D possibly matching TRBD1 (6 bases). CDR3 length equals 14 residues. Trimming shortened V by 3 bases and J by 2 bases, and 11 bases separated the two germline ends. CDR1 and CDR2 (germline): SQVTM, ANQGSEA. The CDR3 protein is CSVETGGTKNIQYF. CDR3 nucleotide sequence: TGCAGCGTTGAGACAGGAGGTACCAAAAACATTCAGTACTTC.

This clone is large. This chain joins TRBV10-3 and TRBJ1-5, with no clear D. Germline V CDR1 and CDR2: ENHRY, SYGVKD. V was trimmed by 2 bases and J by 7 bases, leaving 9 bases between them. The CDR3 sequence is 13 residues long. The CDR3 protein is CAISENPGQPQHF. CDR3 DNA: TGTGCCATCAGTGAGAACCCCGGACAGCCCCAGCATTTT.

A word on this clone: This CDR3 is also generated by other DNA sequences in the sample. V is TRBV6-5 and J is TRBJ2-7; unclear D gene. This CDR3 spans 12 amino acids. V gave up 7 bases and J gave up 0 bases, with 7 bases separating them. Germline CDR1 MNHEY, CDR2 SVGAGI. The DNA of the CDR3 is TGTGCCAGCAATCCAGGCTCCTACGAGCAGTACTTC. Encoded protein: CASNPGSYEQYF.

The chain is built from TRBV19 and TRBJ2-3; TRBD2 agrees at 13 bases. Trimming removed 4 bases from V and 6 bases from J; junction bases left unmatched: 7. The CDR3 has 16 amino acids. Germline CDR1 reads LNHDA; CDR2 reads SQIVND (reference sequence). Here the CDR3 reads CASSTRTSGSHDTQYF. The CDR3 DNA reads TGTGCCAGTAGTACCCGGACTAGCGGGAGCCACGATACGCAGTATTTT.

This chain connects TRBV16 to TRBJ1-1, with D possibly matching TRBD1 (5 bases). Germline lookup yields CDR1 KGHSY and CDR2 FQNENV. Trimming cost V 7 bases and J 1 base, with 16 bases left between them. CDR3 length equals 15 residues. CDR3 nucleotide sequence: TGTGCCAGCAAGGATTTCGACAGTACGAACACTGAAGCTTTCTTT. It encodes CASKDFDSTNTEAFF. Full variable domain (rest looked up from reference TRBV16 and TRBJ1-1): GEEVAQTPKHLVRGEGQKAKLYCAPIKGHSYVFWYQQVLKNEFKFLISFQNENVFDETGMPKERFSAKCLPNSPCSLEIQATKLEDSAVYFCASKDFDSTNTEAFFGQGTRLTVV.

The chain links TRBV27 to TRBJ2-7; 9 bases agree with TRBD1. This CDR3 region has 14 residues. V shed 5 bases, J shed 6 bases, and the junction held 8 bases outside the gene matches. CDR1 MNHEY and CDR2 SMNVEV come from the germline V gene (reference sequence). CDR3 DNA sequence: TGTGCCAGCAGTCTTACCGGGACAGGGACCGAGCAGTACTTC. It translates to CASSLTGTGTEQYF.

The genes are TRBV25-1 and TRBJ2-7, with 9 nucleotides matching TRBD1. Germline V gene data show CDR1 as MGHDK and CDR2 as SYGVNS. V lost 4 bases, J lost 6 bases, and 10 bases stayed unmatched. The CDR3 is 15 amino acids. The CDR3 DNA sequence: TGTGCCAGCAGTGTATCCGGGACAGGGCAAGGCGAGCAGTACTTC. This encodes CASSVSGTGQGEQYF.